Sequencing of this T cell receptor (beta chain) was carried out in a study of T cell repertoires in cytomegalovirus infection. The overall study: The public TCR beta signatures pointed to both CMV infection and matching HLA type. Study observations and caveats: HLA-C-restricted TCR beta clonotypes specific for CMV led the ex vivo response.

This clonotype has a handful of counts. Its specificity is not known. The ends were cut back, 0 bases at V and 0 bases at J, with 14 bases in the middle. Germline values: CDR1 LGHDT, CDR2 YNNKEL (reference sequence). The CDR3 sequence is 17 residues long. Each CDR3 protein gets one entry after TCRdb re-called the reads with MiXCR. This table holds 500,000 or so distinct CDR3 sequences, more than 15% found once. Specimen: CD8+ T cells from PBMCs. The TCR originated in a human donor in good health (CMV status not recorded). Some clones in this sample may be carry-over from other donors' samples. The gene calls are TRBV3-1 and TRBJ1-1; weak D call: TRBD1 (5 bases). The CDR3 DNA is TGTGCCAGCAGCCAAGATCCCCAGGGCTTCATGAACACTGAAGCTTTCTTT. Encoded protein: CASSQDPQGFMNTEAFF.